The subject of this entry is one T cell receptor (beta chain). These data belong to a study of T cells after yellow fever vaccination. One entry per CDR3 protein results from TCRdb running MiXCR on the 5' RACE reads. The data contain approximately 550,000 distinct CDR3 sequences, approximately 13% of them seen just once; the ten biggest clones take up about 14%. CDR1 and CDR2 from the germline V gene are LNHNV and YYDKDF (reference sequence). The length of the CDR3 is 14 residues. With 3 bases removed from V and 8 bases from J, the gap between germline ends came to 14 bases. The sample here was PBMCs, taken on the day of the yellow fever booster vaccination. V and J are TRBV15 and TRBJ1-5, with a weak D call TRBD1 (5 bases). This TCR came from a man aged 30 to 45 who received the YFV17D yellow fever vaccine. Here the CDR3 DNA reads TGTGCCACCAGCAGTAGACAGCGACAAAAGCCCCAGCATTTT. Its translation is CATSSRQRQKPQHF.